This T cell receptor beta chain was recovered during a study of CD8 T cells in Susac syndrome. The CDR3 spans 13 residues. Trimming took off 2 bases at V and 8 bases at J, with 12 bases between the two ends. It was with random hexamers that 0.5 to 1 ug RNA was reverse transcribed. TCRdb reprocessed the immunoSEQ multiplex PCR reads with MiXCR, giving one entry per CDR3 protein. The sample has just over 300,000 distinct CDR3 sequences, just over 90% seen once. This clonotype was sampled from a human donor with multiple sclerosis. V is TRBV12-3 or TRBV12-4 and J is TRBJ1-2; no firm D call. The sample consisted of CD4+ T cells from PBMCs. CDR3 region: CASSLWTRQGYTF. In nucleotides, the CDR3 is TGTGCCAGCAGTTTATGGACGCGACAAGGCTACACCTTC.